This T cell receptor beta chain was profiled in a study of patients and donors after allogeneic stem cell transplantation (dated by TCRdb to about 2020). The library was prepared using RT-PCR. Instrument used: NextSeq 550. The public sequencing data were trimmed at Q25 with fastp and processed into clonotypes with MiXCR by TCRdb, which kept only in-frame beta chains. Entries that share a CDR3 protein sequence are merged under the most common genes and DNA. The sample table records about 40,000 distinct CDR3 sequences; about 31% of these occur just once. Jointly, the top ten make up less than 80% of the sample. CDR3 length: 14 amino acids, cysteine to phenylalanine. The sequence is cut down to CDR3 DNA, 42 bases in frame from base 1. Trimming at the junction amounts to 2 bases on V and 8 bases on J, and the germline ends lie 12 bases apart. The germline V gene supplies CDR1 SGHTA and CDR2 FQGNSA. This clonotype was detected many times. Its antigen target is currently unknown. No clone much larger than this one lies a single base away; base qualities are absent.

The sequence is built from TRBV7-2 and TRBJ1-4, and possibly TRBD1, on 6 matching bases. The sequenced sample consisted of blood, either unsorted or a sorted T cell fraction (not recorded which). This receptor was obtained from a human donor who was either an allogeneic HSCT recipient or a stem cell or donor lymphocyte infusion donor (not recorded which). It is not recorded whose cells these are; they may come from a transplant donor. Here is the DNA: TGTGCCAGCAGCTTAAATAGGGGGGACGAAAAACTGTTTTTT. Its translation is CASSLNRGDEKLFF.